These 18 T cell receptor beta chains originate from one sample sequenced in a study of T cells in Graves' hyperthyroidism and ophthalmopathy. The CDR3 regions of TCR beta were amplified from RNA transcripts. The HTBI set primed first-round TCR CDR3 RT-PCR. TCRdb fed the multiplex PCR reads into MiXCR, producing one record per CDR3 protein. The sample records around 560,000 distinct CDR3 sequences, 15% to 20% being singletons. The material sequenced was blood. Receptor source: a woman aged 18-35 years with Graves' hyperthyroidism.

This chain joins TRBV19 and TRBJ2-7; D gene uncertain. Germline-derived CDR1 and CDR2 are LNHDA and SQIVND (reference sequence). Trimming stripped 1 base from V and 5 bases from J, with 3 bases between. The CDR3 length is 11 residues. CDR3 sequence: CASSIADEQYF. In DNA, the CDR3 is TGTGCCAGTAGTATAGCCGACGAGCAGTACTTC.

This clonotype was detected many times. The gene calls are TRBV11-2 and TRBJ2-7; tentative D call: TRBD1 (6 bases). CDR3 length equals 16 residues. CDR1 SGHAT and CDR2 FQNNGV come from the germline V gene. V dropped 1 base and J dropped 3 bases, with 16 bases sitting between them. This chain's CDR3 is CASSLGFQGRGYEQYF. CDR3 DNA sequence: TGTGCCAGCAGCTTAGGGTTCCAAGGCAGGGGCTACGAGCAGTACTTC. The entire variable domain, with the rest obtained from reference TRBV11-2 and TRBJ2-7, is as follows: EAGVAQSPRYKIIEKRQSVAFWCNPISGHATLYWYQQILGQGPKLLIQFQNNGVVDDSQLPKDRFSAERLKGVDSTLKIQPAKLEDSAVYLCASSLGFQGRGYEQYFGPGTRLTVT.

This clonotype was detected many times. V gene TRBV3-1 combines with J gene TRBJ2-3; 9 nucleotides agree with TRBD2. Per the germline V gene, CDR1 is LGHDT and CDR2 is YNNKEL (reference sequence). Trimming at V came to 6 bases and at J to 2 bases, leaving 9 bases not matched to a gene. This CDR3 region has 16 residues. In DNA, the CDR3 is TGTGCCAGCAGTCAGCGTCTAGCGGGGTACACAGATACGCAGTATTTT. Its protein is CASSQRLAGYTDTQYF.

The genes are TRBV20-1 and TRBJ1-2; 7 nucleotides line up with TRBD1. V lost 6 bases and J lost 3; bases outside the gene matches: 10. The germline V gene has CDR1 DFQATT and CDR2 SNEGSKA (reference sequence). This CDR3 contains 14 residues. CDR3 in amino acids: CSAPNRQGHYGYTF. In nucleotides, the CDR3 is TGCAGTGCCCCGAACAGACAGGGCCACTATGGCTACACCTTC.

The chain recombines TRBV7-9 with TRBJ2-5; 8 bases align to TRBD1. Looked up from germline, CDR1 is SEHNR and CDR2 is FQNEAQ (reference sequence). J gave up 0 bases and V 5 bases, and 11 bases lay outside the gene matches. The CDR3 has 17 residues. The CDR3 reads CASSPGQATLYQETQYF. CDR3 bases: TGTGCCAGCAGCCCGGGACAGGCGACCCTGTACCAAGAGACCCAGTACTTC.

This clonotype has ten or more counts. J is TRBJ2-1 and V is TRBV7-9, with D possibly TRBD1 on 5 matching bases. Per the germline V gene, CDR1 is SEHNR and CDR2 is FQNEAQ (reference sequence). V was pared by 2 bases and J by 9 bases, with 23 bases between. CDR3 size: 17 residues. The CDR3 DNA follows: TGTGCCAGCAGCTTAAGGCTAGGTGCAGTCGCAAGGGGTGAGCAGTTCTTC. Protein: CASSLRLGAVARGEQFF.

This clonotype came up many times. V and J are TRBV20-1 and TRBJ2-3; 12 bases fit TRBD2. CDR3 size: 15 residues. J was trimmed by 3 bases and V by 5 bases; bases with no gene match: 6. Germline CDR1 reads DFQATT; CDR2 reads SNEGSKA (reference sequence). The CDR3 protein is CSAPLAGGETDTQYF. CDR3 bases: TGCAGTGCTCCTCTAGCGGGAGGGGAGACAGATACGCAGTATTTT.

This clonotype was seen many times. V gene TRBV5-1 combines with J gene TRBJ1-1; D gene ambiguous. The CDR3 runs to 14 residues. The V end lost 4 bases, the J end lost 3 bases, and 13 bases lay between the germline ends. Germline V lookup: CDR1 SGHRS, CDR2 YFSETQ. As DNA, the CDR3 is TGCGCCAGCAGCAACAGTTTTTCGGACACTGAAGCTTTCTTT. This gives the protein CASSNSFSDTEAFF.

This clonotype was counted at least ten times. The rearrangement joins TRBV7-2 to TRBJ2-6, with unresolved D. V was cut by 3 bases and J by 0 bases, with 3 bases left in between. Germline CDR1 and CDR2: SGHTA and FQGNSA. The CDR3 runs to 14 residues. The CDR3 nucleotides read TGTGCCAGCAGCTTTAACTCTGGGGCCAACGTCCTGACTTTC. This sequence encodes CASSFNSGANVLTF. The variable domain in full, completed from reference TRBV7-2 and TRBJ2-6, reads GAGVSQSPSNKVTEKGKDVELRCDPISGHTALYWYRQSLGQGLEFLIYFQGNSAPDKSGLPSDRFSAERTGGSVSTLTIQRTQQEDSAVYLCASSFNSGANVLTFGAGSRLTVL.

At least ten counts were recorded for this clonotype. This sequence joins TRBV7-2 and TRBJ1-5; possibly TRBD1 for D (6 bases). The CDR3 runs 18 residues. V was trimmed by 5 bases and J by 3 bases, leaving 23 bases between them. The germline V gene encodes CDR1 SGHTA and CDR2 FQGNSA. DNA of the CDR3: TGTGCCAGCAGCCCCTTACCGTTTGGACAGCTCATCAATCAGCCCCAGCATTTT. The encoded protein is CASSPLPFGQLINQPQHF.

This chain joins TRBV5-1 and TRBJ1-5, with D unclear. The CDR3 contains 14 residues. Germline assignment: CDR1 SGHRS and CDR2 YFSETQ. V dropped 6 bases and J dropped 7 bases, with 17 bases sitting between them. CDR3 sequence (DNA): TGCGCCAGCAACGCACTGCCGGGCTCCCAGCCCCAGCATTTT. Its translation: CASNALPGSQPQHF.

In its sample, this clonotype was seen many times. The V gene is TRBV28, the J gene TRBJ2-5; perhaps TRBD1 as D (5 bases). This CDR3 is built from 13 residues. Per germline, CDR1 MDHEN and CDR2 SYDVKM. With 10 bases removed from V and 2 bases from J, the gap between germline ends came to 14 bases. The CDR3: CAISRVQQETQYF. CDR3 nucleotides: TGTGCCATTTCCAGGGTTCAGCAAGAGACCCAGTACTTC.

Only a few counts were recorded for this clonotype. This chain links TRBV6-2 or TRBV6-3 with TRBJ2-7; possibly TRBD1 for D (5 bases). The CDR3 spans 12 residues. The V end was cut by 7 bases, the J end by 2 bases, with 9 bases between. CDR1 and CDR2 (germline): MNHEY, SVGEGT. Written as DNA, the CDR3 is TGTGCCAGCACGACAGTTACCTACGAGCAGTACTTC. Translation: CASTTVTYEQYF.

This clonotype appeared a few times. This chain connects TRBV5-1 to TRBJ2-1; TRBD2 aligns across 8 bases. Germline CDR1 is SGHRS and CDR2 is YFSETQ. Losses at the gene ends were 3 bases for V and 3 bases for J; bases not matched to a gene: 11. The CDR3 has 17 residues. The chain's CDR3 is CASSSTRGGRSYNEQFF. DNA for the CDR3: TGCGCCAGCAGCTCGACACGGGGGGGCCGGAGCTACAATGAGCAGTTCTTC.

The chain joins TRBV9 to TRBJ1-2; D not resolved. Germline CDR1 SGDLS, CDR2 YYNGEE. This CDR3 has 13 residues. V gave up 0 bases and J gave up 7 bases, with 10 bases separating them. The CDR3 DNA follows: TGTGCCAGCAGCGTAGAACACGGAGGTGGCTACACCTTC. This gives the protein CASSVEHGGGYTF.

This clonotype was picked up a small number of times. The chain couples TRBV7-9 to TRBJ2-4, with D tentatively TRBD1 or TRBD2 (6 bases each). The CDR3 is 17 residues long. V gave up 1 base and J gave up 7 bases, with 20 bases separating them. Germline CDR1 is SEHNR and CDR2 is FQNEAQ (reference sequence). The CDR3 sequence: CASSLEGGWGAWNIQYF. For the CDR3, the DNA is TGTGCCAGCAGCTTAGAAGGAGGGTGGGGGGCGTGGAACATTCAGTACTTC.

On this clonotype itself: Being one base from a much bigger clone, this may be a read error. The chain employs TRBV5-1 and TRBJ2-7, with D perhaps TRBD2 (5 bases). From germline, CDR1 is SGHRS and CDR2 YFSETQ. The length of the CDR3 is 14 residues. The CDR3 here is CSSSLATGTYEQYF. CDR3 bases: TGCTCCAGCAGCTTGGCCACCGGGACCTACGAGCAGTACTTC.

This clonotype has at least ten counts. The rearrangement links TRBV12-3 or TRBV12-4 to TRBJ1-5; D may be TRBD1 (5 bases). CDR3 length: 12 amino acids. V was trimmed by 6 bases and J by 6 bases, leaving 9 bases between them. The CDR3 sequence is CASRNTGQPQHF. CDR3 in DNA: TGTGCCAGCAGAAATACAGGTCAGCCCCAGCATTTT.